This paragraph reports one T cell receptor (beta chain). The antigen remains undetermined. Germline loops: CDR1 GTSNPN, CDR2 SVGIG (reference sequence). V lost 1 base, J lost 4 bases, and 10 bases stayed unmatched. The CDR3 totals 18 residues. The method was immunoSEQ multiplex PCR; TCRdb's version includes in-frame clones alone and lacks a portion of them. The profile shows 100,000 to 140,000 clones, roughly 90% of them singletons. This sample stems from a study of T cell responses to AZD1222 COVID-19 vaccine. Study-wide results and caveats: Reports indicate that nearly half of spike-specific TCRs are directed at unmutated variant regions. The donor group comprised mostly white British people and more females; the analysis possibly underestimated clonal diversity. Spike-spanning, vaccine-associated CD4 TCRs were dominant at 160-218 and 743-854. It was only after the peak T cell response that any repertoires were sampled.

The chain has TRBV30 and TRBJ2-1, with 13 bases identical to TRBD2. Sequenced here: peripheral blood, sampled on day 0 of AZD1222 vaccination. This clonotype was obtained from an adult in good health. Here the CDR3 reads CAWSAWTSGRGAYNEQFF. DNA for the CDR3: TGTGCCTGGAGTGCATGGACTAGCGGGAGAGGAGCTTACAATGAGCAGTTCTTC.